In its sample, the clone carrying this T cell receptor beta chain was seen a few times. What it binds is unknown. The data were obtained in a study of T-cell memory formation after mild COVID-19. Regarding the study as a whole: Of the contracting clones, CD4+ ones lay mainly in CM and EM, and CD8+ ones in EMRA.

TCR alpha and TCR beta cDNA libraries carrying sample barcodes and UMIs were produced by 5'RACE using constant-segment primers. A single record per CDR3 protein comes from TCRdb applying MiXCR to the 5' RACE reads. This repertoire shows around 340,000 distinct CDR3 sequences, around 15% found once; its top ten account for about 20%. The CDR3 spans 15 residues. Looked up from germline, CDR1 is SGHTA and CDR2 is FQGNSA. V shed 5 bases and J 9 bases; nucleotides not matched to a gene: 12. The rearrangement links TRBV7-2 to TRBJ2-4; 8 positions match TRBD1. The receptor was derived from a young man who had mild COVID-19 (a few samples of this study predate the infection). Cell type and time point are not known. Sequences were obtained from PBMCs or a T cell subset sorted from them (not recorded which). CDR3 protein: CASSTGLPGGRIQYF. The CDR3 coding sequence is TGTGCCAGCAGCACGGGCCTCCCAGGGGGCCGCATTCAGTACTTC.